This T cell receptor beta chain originates from a study of cytomegalovirus exposure and HLA in healthy donors. Whole-study context: A later analysis reported the same platform for the 100 to 150 validation repertoires and the 666 first-cohort repertoires. Points from the study as a whole: Some TCR beta chains (more than 150 of them) were listed as cytomegalovirus-associated. Reports credit the classifier with highly specific, highly sensitive diagnosis of cytomegalovirus status.

V trimming: 3 bases; J trimming: 4 bases; junction bases outside the gene matches: 3. This CDR3 contains 15 residues. The germline V gene encodes CDR1 PRHDT and CDR2 FYEKMQ (reference sequence). As regards this clone: Its antigen is unknown.

Only in-frame clones appear in the TCRdb table, and some are missing; sequencing was by immunoSEQ multiplex PCR. The profile shows 100,000 to 120,000 clones, about 85% of them singletons. The sample taken for sequencing was PBMCs. This clonotype was obtained from a woman aged 18-29 years in good health and CMV-seronegative. The gene calls are TRBV13 and TRBJ1-4, with 9 bases that match TRBD1. The CDR3 nucleotides read TGTGCCAGCAGCTTTCGGACAGGGGTTAATGAAAAACTGTTTTTT. Encoded protein: CASSFRTGVNEKLFF.